This T cell receptor beta chain appears in the sequencing data of a study of T cell responses to AZD1222 COVID-19 vaccine. Study-level points and caveats: Clonal diversity was possibly underestimated, and the donors were mostly white British, with more females.

Concerning this clone: What it recognizes is unknown.

The repertoire was sequenced with immunoSEQ multiplex PCR; TCRdb's copy has only in-frame clones and lacks some. The sample includes around 100,000 clones, around 81% of them seen just once. V lost 2 bases and J 0 bases, leaving 8 bases between the germline ends. Germline V CDR1 and CDR2: SGHRS, YFSETQ. CDR3 length equals 15 residues. The rearrangement links TRBV5-1 to TRBJ1-4; D remains unclear. Sequencing used peripheral blood, obtained on day 0 of AZD1222 vaccination. This receptor was obtained from an adult in good health. The CDR3 coding sequence is TGCGCCAGCAGCTTTCGACCAGCAACTAATGAAAAACTGTTTTTT. Its protein is CASSFRPATNEKLFF.